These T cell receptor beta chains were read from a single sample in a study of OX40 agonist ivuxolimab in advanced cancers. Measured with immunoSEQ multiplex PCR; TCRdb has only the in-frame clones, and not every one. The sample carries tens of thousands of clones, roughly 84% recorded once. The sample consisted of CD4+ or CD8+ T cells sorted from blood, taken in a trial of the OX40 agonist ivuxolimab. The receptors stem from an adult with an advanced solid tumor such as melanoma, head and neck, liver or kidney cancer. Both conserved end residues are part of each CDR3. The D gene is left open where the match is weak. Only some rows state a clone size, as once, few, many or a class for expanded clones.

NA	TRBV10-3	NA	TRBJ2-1	CAISEIKGVSTYNEQFF	TGTGCCATCAGTGAGATCAAGGGGGTGAGCACCTACAATGAGCAGTTCTTC
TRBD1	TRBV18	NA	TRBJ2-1	CASSAQGHGNEQFF	TGTGCCAGCTCAGCACAGGGGCACGGCAATGAGCAGTTCTTC
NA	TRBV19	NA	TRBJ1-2	CASSMGSNYGYTF	TGTGCCAGTAGTATGGGGAGTAACTATGGCTACACCTTC
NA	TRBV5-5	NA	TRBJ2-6	CASSLIPSGANVLTF	TGTGCCAGCAGCTTGATCCCTTCTGGGGCCAACGTCCTGACTTTC
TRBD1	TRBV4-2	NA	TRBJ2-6	CASSLQGARTGANVLTF	TGTGCCAGCAGCCTCCAGGGGGCGCGAACTGGGGCCAACGTCCTGACTTTC
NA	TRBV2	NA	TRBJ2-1	CASSDPYGNEQFF	TGTGCCAGCAGTGATCCGTACGGAAATGAGCAGTTCTTC
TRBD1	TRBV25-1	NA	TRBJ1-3	CAIGRGSGNTIYF	TGTGCCATCGGCAGGGGGTCTGGAAACACCATATATTTT
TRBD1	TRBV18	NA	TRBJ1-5	CASSIARGHNQPQHF	TGTGCCAGCTCGATAGCCAGGGGGCACAATCAGCCCCAGCATTTT
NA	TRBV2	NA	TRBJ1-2	CASIPGSGGYGYTF	TGTGCCAGCATCCCGGGGAGTGGGGGTTATGGCTACACCTTC
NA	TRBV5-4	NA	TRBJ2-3	CASNRDTSTDTQYF	TGTGCCAGCAACCGGGACACTAGCACAGATACGCAGTATTTT
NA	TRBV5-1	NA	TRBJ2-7	CASSIGTASYEQYF	TGCGCCAGCAGCATCGGGACTGCATCCTACGAGCAGTACTTC
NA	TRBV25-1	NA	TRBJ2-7	CASRPFGSSYEQYF	TGTGCCAGCAGACCCTTTGGGAGCTCCTACGAGCAGTACTTC
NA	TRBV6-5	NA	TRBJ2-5	CASSYTALGGQETQYF	TGTGCCAGCAGTTACACCGCGTTGGGGGGACAAGAGACCCAGTACTTC
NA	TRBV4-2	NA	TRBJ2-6	CASSQELATYFSGANVLTF	TGTGCCAGCAGCCAAGAACTAGCTACTTATTTCTCTGGGGCCAACGTCCTGACTTTC
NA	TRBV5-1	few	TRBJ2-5	CASSLEETQYF	TGCGCCAGCAGCTTGGAAGAGACCCAGTACTTC
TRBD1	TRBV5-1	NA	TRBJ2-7	CASSVGGNAYEQYF	TGCGCCAGCAGCGTAGGGGGCAATGCCTACGAGCAGTACTTC
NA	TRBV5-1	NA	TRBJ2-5	CASSSGTSQETQYF	TGCGCCAGCAGCTCTGGGACAAGCCAAGAGACCCAGTACTTC
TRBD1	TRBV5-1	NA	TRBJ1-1	CASSPGTGGIGTEAFF	TGCGCCAGCAGCCCGGGGACAGGGGGCATCGGCACTGAAGCTTTCTTT
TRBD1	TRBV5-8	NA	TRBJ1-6	CASSGDRGNSPLHF	TGTGCCAGCAGCGGCGACAGGGGGAATTCACCCCTCCACTTT
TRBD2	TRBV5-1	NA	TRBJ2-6	CASSFGGASGANVLTF	TGCGCCAGCAGCTTCGGGGGGGCCTCTGGGGCCAACGTCCTGACTTTC
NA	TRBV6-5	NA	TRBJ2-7	CASSYNPLRTEQYF	TGTGCCAGCAGTTACAACCCCTTGCGGACCGAGCAGTACTTC
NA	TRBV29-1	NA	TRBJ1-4	CSVEARRKLFF	TGCAGCGTTGAGGCCAGGAGAAAACTGTTTTTT
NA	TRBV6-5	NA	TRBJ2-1	CASSYSRTPINEQFF	TGTGCCAGCAGTTACTCCCGGACTCCAATCAATGAGCAGTTCTTC